Sequencing of this T cell receptor beta chain was carried out in a study of cytomegalovirus exposure and HLA in healthy donors. Study-level results: Cytomegalovirus-associated TCR beta chains were listed, numbering roughly 150. Most CMV-associated TCR beta chains appeared HLA-restricted in a later analysis. When analyzed later, a missense DCLRE1C variant was found to be linked to TCR beta V- and J-gene trimming.

This PCR relied on a set of 60 Vbeta primers and 13 Jbeta primers. Assay used: immunoSEQ multiplex PCR; TCRdb lists only in-frame clones, some missing. The sample shows more than 50,000 clones, roughly 80% of them seen only once. This clone has a handful of counts. The target antigen is unknown. This CDR3 region has 15 residues. The V gene's germline CDR1 is LGHNA and CDR2 YSLEER. J lost 2 bases, V lost 1 base, and 0 bases had no gene match. V and J are TRBV4-3 and TRBJ1-5, with 9 bases fitting TRBD1. The specimen was PBMCs. This sequence originates from a middle-aged woman in good health and CMV-seropositive. CDR3: CASSQGTGGNQPQHF. Here the CDR3 DNA reads TGCGCCAGCAGCCAAGGGACAGGGGGCAATCAGCCCCAGCATTTT.